This T cell receptor (beta chain) was profiled in a study of shared clonotypes between healthy human individuals. Turning to the study itself: CD4 naive and CD4 memory each took three plates per donor, while CD8 naive took two and CD8 memory one. Whole-study results and caveats: Naive CD4 clonotypes overlapped across several donors at around 4.7%.

Researchers ran the assay at a deep level. Per the original methods: In the immunoSEQ data, sequences were junction-only and lacked quality scores, so filtering differed. Profiling relied on immunoSEQ multiplex PCR, and the TCRdb table lists in-frame clones only, not all of them. V and J calls and clone size are those listed in that table; D and trimming were worked out from the DNA. The table lists 450,000 to 700,000 clones, 95% of them singletons. Trimming stripped 4 bases from V and 4 bases from J, with 8 bases between. This CDR3 has 14 residues. Germline V gene data show CDR1 as MNHEY and CDR2 as SMNVEV (reference sequence). Comment on this clone: Its antigen is still unknown.

Naive CD8 cells lacked CD45RO and underwent positive selection for CCR7, leaving out terminally differentiated effector memory CD45RA+ cells. The V gene is TRBV27, the J gene TRBJ2-6; no reliable D call. The receptor was isolated from a woman in her thirties in good health. The sample was naive CD8+ T cells sorted from blood. In DNA form, the CDR3 reads TGTGCCAGCAGTTGGTATCTAGGGGCCAACGTCCTGACTTTC. Its translation: CASSWYLGANVLTF.